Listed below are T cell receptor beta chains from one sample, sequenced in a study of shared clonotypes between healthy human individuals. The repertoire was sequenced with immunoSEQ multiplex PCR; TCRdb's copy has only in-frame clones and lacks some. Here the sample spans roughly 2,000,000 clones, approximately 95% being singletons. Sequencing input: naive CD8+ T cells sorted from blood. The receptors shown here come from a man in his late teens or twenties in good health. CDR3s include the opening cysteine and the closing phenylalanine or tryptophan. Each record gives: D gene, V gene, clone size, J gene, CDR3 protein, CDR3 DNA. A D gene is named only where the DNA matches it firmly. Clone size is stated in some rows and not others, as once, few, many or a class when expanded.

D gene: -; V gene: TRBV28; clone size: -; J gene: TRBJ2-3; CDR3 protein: CASSLSPTPTEGRTDTQYF; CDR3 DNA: TGTGCCAGCAGTTTATCTCCGACGCCGACTGAGGGGCGGACAGATACGCAGTATTTT
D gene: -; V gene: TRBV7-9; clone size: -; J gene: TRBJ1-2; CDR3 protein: CASSSDPGSPHGYTF; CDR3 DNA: TGTGCCAGCAGCTCAGATCCGGGATCTCCCCATGGCTACACCTTC
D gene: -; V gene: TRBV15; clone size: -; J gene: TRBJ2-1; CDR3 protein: CATSRDLGFANEQFF; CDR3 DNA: TGTGCCACCAGCAGAGATCTGGGTTTTGCGAATGAGCAGTTCTTC
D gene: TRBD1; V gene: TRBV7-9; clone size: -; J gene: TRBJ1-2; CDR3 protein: CASSLHRDRGYYGYTF; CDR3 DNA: TGTGCCAGCAGCCTCCACCGGGACAGGGGTTACTATGGCTACACCTTC
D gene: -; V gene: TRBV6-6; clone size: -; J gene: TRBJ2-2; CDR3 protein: CASSSVGSTGELFF; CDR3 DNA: TGTGCCAGCAGCTCCGTGGGAAGCACCGGGGAGCTGTTTTTT
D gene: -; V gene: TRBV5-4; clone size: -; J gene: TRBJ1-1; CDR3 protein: CASSLGFGYAEAFF; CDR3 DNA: TGTGCCAGCAGCTTGGGTTTCGGGTACGCTGAAGCTTTCTTT
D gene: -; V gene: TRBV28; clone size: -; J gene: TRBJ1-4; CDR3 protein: CASSLTSVTGEKLFF; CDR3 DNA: TGTGCCAGCAGTTTGACCTCTGTGACTGGCGAAAAACTGTTTTTT
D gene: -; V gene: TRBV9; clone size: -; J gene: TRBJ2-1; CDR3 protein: CASSVAGESYNEQFF; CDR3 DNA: TGTGCCAGCAGCGTAGCCGGGGAGTCCTACAATGAGCAGTTCTTC
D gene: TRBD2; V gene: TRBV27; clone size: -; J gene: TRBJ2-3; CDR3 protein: CASSSRGLGWSPPADTQYF; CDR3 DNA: TGTGCCAGCAGTTCGCGGGGACTAGGTTGGAGCCCCCCAGCGGATACGCAGTATTTT
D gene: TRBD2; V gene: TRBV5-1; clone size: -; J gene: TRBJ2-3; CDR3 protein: CASSLESGRVTDTQYF; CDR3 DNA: TGCGCCAGCAGCTTGGAGAGCGGGAGGGTCACAGATACGCAGTATTTT
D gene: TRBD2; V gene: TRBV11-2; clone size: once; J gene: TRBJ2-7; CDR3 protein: CASSSVSGGTNYEQYF; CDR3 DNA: TGTGCCAGCAGCTCAGTTAGCGGGGGGACGAACTACGAGCAGTACTTC
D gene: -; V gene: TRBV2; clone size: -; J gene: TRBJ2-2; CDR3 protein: CASIVDTGPINTGELFF; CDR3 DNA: TGTGCCAGCATAGTGGACACCGGTCCAATAAACACCGGGGAGCTGTTTTTT
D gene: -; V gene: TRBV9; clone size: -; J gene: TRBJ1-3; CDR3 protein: CASSPGRLSGNTIYF; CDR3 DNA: TGTGCCAGCAGCCCCGGTAGGCTATCTGGAAACACCATATATTTT
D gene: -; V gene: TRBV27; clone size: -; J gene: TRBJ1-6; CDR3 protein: CASSSYTNSPLHF; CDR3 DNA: TGTGCCAGCAGTTCCTACACCAATTCACCCCTCCACTTT
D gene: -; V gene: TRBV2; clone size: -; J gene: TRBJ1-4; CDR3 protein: CASSERISDEKLFF; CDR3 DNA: TGTGCCAGCAGTGAGAGGATCTCGGATGAAAAACTGTTTTTT
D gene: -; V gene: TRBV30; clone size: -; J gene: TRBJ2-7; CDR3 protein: CAWSVSGSYEQYF; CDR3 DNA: TGTGCCTGGAGTGTATCAGGTTCCTACGAGCAGTACTTC
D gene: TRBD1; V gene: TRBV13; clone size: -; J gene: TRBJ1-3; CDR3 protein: CASSVTLDRNSGNTIYF; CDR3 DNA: TGTGCCAGCAGCGTAACCCTGGACAGGAATTCTGGAAACACCATATATTTT
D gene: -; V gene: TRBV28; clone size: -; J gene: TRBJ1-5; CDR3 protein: CASSLRGVSNQPQHF; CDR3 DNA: TGTGCCAGCAGCCTGAGGGGGGTCAGCAATCAGCCCCAGCATTTT
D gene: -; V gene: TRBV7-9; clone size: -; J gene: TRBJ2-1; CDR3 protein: CASSREDRESNEQFF; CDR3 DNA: TGTGCCAGCAGCCGGGAGGACAGGGAGAGCAATGAGCAGTTCTTC
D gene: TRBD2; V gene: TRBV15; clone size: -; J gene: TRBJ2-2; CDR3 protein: CATSVALGLANTGELFF; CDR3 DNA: TGTGCCACCAGCGTCGCCCTCGGACTAGCGAACACCGGGGAGCTGTTTTTT
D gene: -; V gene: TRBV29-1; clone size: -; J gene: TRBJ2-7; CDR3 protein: CSASGTSYEQYF; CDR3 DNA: TGCAGCGCCTCCGGGACATCCTACGAGCAGTACTTC
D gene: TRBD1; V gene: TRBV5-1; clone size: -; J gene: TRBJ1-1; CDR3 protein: CASSLNPGGMDTEAFF; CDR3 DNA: TGCGCCAGCAGCTTGAACCCAGGGGGAATGGACACTGAAGCTTTCTTT
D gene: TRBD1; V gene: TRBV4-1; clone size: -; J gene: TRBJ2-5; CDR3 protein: CASSQGSGTGGFWETQYF; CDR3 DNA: TGCGCCAGCAGCCAAGGGTCGGGGACAGGGGGCTTCTGGGAGACCCAGTACTTC
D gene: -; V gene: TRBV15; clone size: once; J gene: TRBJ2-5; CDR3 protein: CATSRYRDIVVETQYF; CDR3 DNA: TGTGCCACCAGCCGATACCGGGACATTGTAGTCGAGACCCAGTACTTC
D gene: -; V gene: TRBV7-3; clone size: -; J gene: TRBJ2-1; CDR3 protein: CASSLLSSNEQFF; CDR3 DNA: TGTGCCAGCAGCTTACTTTCCAGCAATGAGCAGTTCTTC
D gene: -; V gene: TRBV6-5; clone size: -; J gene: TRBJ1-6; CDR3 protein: CASSQYQGLSSPLHF; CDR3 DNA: TGTGCCAGCAGTCAATATCAGGGGCTCAGTTCACCCCTCCACTTT
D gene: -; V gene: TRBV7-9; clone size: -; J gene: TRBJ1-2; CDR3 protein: CASSPEGIDYGYTF; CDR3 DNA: TGTGCCAGCAGCCCAGAGGGAATCGACTATGGCTACACCTTC
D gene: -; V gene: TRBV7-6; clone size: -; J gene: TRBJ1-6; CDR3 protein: CASSAVENSPLHF; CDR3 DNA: TGTGCCAGCAGCGCAGTCGAAAATTCACCCCTCCACTTT
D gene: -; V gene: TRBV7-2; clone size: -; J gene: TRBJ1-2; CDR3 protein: CASSFGGISYGYTF; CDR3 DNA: TGTGCCAGCAGCTTCGGAGGAATCAGCTATGGCTACACCTTC
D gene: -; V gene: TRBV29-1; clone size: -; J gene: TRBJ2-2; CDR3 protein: CSVRGEQGMNTGELFF; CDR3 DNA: TGCAGCGTTAGGGGGGAGCAGGGGATGAACACCGGGGAGCTGTTTTTT
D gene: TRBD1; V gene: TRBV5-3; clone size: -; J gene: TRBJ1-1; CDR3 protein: CASSPGTGITEAFF; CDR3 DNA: TGTGCCAGCAGCCCCGGGACAGGGATAACTGAAGCTTTCTTT
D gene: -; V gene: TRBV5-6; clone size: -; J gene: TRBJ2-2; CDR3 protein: CASSLATGTGELFF; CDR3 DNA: TGTGCCAGCAGCTTGGCCACGGGAACCGGGGAGCTGTTTTTT
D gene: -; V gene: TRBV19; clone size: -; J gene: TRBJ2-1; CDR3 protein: CASSPQGWAYNEQFF; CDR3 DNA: TGTGCCAGTAGCCCCCAGGGTTGGGCCTACAATGAGCAGTTCTTC
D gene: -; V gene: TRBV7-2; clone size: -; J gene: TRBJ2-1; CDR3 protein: CASSATPAGRGNEQFF; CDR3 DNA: TGTGCCAGCAGCGCTACGCCAGCGGGTCGAGGCAATGAGCAGTTCTTC
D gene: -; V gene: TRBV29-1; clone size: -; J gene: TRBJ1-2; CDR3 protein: CSVEDLGGDGYTF; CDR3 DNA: TGCAGCGTTGAAGATCTGGGGGGCGATGGCTACACCTTC